This T cell receptor (beta chain) comes out of a study of blood T cells in healthy people across ages. Trimming removed 3 bases from V and 1 base from J, with 9 bases in between. The CDR3 runs 14 residues. CDR1 is MNHEY, CDR2 SMNVEV, per germline (reference sequence). Together with a sample-barcoded 5' primer, a J-beta primer mix was included in a second PCR lasting roughly 6 to 12 cycles. TCRdb used MiXCR to reprocess the 5' RACE reads, holding one entry per CDR3 protein. The table shows 1,300,000 or so distinct CDR3 sequences, with almost 60% occurring only once. The receptor was derived from a man aged 18 to 35 in good health. The J gene is TRBJ1-1, the V gene TRBV27; D is unclear. Sequencing used blood. The CDR3 sequence: CASSLGWGNTEAFF. CDR3 nucleotide sequence: TGTGCCAGCAGTTTGGGTTGGGGGAACACTGAAGCTTTCTTT.